A single sample gave rise to the 9 T cell receptor beta chains below, sequenced in a study of blood T cells in healthy people across ages. Next came a second PCR, run for roughly 6 to 11 cycles, which used a sample-barcoded 5' primer along with a J-beta primer mix. TCRdb independently ran MiXCR on the 5' RACE reads; one entry per CDR3 protein. The sample shows roughly 930,000 distinct CDR3 sequences, roughly 50% of them seen only once. The material sequenced was blood. The receptors were sampled from a young man in good health.

This chain joins TRBV6-5 and TRBJ2-7, with D unresolved. In germline, CDR1 is MNHEY, CDR2 SVGAGI. Trimming cost V 5 bases and J 11 bases, with 13 bases left between them. CDR3 length equals 11 residues. CDR3 sequence (DNA): TGTGCCAGCAGTACCCCGGTAAAGGAGTACTTC. Protein: CASSTPVKEYF.

The rearrangement links TRBV20-1 to TRBJ2-7, with D possibly matching TRBD2 (7 bases). The J call may be faulty, since TRBJ2-5 better matches the DNA end. CDR3 length: 14 amino acids. Germline V lookup: CDR1 DFQATT, CDR2 SNEGSKA (reference sequence). Here the CDR3 reads CSARWGGLRETQYF. CDR3 bases: TGCAGTGCTAGGTGGGGGGGCCTCCGAGAGACCCAGTACTTC.

There are a few counts of this clonotype. The rearrangement joins TRBV6-6 to TRBJ1-2; tentative D call: TRBD1 (6 bases). There are 17 residues in the CDR3. From germline, CDR1 is MNHNY and CDR2 SVGAGI (reference sequence). Trimming cost V 0 bases and J 6 bases, with 20 bases left between them. The CDR3: CASSYSSRGRDRDGYTF. CDR3 nucleotides: TGTGCCAGCAGTTACTCTTCCAGGGGCAGGGATAGGGATGGCTACACCTTC.

This chain links TRBV2 with TRBJ2-7, with 7 bases aligning to TRBD1. The ends lost 10 bases at V and 5 bases at J; junction bases unmatched: 8. CDR1 SNHLY and CDR2 FYNNEI come from the germline V gene. CDR3 length: 12 amino acids. CDR3 region: CANNRQGDEQYF. CDR3 coding DNA: TGTGCCAACAACAGACAGGGTGACGAGCAGTACTTC. The whole variable domain, remainder taken from reference TRBV2 and TRBJ2-7, is EPEVTQTPSHQVTQMGQEVILRCVPISNHLYFYWYRQILGQKVEFLVSFYNNEISEKSEIFDDQFSVERPDGSNFTLKIRSTKLEDSAMYFCANNRQGDEQYFGPGTRLTVT.

This clonotype has only a few counts. This chain connects TRBV7-2 to TRBJ2-5; D unclear. CDR1 and CDR2 from the germline V gene are SGHTA and FQGNSA. The CDR3 extends over 14 amino acids. V lost 1 base and J 3 bases, leaving 9 bases between the germline ends. The CDR3 here is CASSLGAAEETQYF. In DNA form, the CDR3 reads TGTGCCAGCAGCTTAGGTGCAGCTGAAGAGACCCAGTACTTC.

This clonotype has more than one count but fewer than ten. The chain combines TRBV4-1 with TRBJ1-5; no reliable D call. V lost 2 bases and J 3 bases, leaving 11 bases between the germline ends. The V gene's germline CDR1 is MGHRA and CDR2 YSYEKL. This CDR3 has 15 residues. The CDR3 coding sequence is TGCGCCAGCAGCCAAAGCCAGCGATTCAATCAGCCCCAGCATTTT. This translates into CASSQSQRFNQPQHF.

This rearrangement joins TRBV28 to TRBJ1-5, with 7 nucleotides matching TRBD1. There are 15 residues in the CDR3. V shed 2 bases and J 4 bases; nucleotides not matched to a gene: 5. The germline V gene encodes CDR1 MDHEN and CDR2 SYDVKM. CDR3 in amino acids: CASSLTSGGNQPQHF. In nucleotides, the CDR3 is TGTGCCAGCAGTTTAACCTCAGGGGGAAATCAGCCCCAGCATTTT.

This clonotype occurred a few times. The chain uses TRBV25-1 and TRBJ2-5; TRBD1 matches at 7 bases. Germline values: CDR1 MGHDK, CDR2 SYGVNS. The CDR3 is 16 amino acids. The V and J ends lost 1 base and 0 bases, in that order; junction bases with no gene match: 5. The CDR3 reads CASSEWRQGYQETQYF. CDR3 nucleotide sequence: TGTGCCAGCAGTGAATGGAGACAGGGATACCAAGAGACCCAGTACTTC.

The chain recombines TRBV5-1 with TRBJ2-7; TRBD1 or TRBD2 may be the D gene (7 bases each). This CDR3 comprises 14 residues. The germline gives CDR1 SGHRS, CDR2 YFSETQ. Trimming removed 7 bases from V and 3 bases from J, with 17 bases in between. CDR3 sequence: CASGPAGGVYEQYF. DNA for the CDR3: TGCGCCAGCGGCCCGGCAGGGGGGGTCTACGAGCAGTACTTC.